Below are 16 T cell receptor beta chains sequenced from a single sample in a study of cytomegalovirus exposure and HLA in healthy donors. The PCR ran on 60 Vbeta and 13 Jbeta primers. Using immunoSEQ multiplex PCR, the repertoire was profiled, and TCRdb retains in-frame clones only, with some absent. Of 150,000 to 200,000 clones in the sample, 75% to 85% were seen once. Sequenced sample: PBMCs. The receptor set was obtained from a man aged 18 to 29 in good health and CMV-seronegative.

The chain combines TRBV27 with TRBJ1-5; D is ambiguous. The CDR3 loop spans 18 amino acids. The V gene's germline CDR1 is MNHEY and CDR2 SMNVEV (reference sequence). CDR3 amino acids: CALPALGRTVYSNQPQHF. CDR3 DNA sequence: TGTGCTCTTCCAGCGTTAGGCCGAACTGTATATAGCAATCAGCCCCAGCATTTT.

The chain joins TRBV6-6 to TRBJ2-7, with 8 bases lining up with TRBD1. V lost 10 bases and J lost 7; bases outside the gene matches: 9. CDR1 is MNHNY and CDR2 is SVGAGI in the germline V gene (reference sequence). The CDR3 sequence is 12 residues long. The CDR3 nucleotides are TGTGCCACCAGACAGGGGACGGGGGAGCAGTACTTC. It encodes CATRQGTGEQYF.

The chain couples TRBV5-1 to TRBJ2-5, with TRBD2 identical over 9 bases. Germline V gene lookup returns CDR1 SGHRS and CDR2 YFSETQ. This CDR3 spans 16 amino acids. V lost 1 base and J lost 2; bases outside the gene matches: 6. CDR3 coding DNA: TGCGCCAGCAGCTTGCAACCTAGCGGGATACAAGAGACCCAGTACTTC. Translation gives CASSLQPSGIQETQYF.

This clone has a handful of counts. The chain carries TRBV4-3 and TRBJ2-1; TRBD2 matches at 11 bases. The CDR3 totals 15 residues. V lost 1 base to trimming and J lost 6 bases; unmatched junction nucleotides: 2. The germline CDR1 and CDR2 sequences are LGHNA and YSLEER. In nucleotides, the CDR3 is TGCGCCAGCAGCCAAGTAACTAGCGGGAGCAATGAGCAGTTCTTC. Translated: CASSQVTSGSNEQFF.

The CDR3 reads CASSQVDRMNTEAFF. The CDR3 region has the DNA TGCGCCAGCAGCCAAGTGGACAGGATGAACACTGAAGCTTTCTTT. This chain links TRBV4-3 with TRBJ1-1, with 7 bases lining up with TRBD1. Losses at the gene ends were 1 base for V and 0 bases for J; bases not matched to a gene: 2. CDR1 LGHNA and CDR2 YSLEER come from the germline V gene. This CDR3 is 15 amino acids long.

This sequence joins TRBV5-1 and TRBJ2-1; D may be TRBD2 (7 bases). Trimming took 8 bases from V and 7 from J, leaving 16 bases between them. The CDR3 extends over 13 amino acids. Germline V gene data show CDR1 as SGHRS and CDR2 as YFSETQ. The CDR3 DNA sequence: TGCGCCAGGGGGGGGCTCACCCAGAATGAGCAGTTCTTC. Its protein product is CARGGLTQNEQFF.

In this sample, this clone turned up a few times. The genes are TRBV11-3 and TRBJ2-7, with 9 positions matching TRBD1. Trimming cost V 3 bases and J 4 bases; bases outside gene matches: 4. The CDR3 extends over 14 amino acids. Germline loops: CDR1 SGHNT, CDR2 YENEEA. The CDR3 DNA follows: TGTGCCAGCAGCTTGGGGGGACAGGGTTACGAGCAGTACTTC. It specifies CASSLGGQGYEQYF. Full variable domain (missing parts from reference TRBV11-3 and TRBJ2-7): EAGVVQSPRYKIIEKKQPVAFWCNPISGHNTLYWYLQNLGQGPELLIRYENEEAVDDSQLPKDRFSAERLKGVDSTLKIQPAELGDSAVYLCASSLGGQGYEQYFGPGTRLTVT.

The V gene is TRBV30, the J gene TRBJ2-5; 12 bases line up with TRBD1. CDR1 GTSNPN and CDR2 SVGIG come from the germline V gene (reference sequence). J was trimmed by 5 bases and V by 5 bases; bases with no gene match: 6. The CDR3 sequence is 14 residues long. CDR3 region: CAWHGTGGRETQYF. The CDR3 DNA reads TGTGCCTGGCACGGGACAGGGGGCAGGGAGACCCAGTACTTC.

This clone was detected only once. This chain joins TRBV9 and TRBJ2-5; TRBD2 aligns across 9 bases. The DNA end is a closer match to TRBJ2-7, so the J assignment may be wrong. The CDR3 contains 14 residues. Germline loops: CDR1 SGDLS, CDR2 YYNGEE. This chain's CDR3 is CASSPSGTPDEQYF. The DNA of the CDR3 is TGTGCCAGCAGCCCTAGCGGGACCCCCGACGAGCAGTACTTC.

This clone was seen more than once but under ten times. This rearrangement joins TRBV7-9 to TRBJ2-5, with D tentatively TRBD2 (5 bases). Trimming left V 5 bases short and J 2 bases short, with 9 bases between. CDR1 and CDR2 from the germline V gene are SEHNR and FQNEAQ (reference sequence). The length of the CDR3 is 13 residues. CDR3 sequence (DNA): TGTGCCAGCAGCCCGGACTTGCAAGAGACCCAGTACTTC. Translation gives CASSPDLQETQYF. Variable domain in full (rest from reference TRBV7-9 and TRBJ2-5): DTGVSQNPRHKITKRGQNVTFRCDPISEHNRLYWYRQTLGQGPEFLTYFQNEAQLEKSRLLSDRFSAERPKGSFSTLEIQRTEQGDSAMYLCASSPDLQETQYFGPGTRLLVL.

The chain couples TRBV6-5 to TRBJ2-7; TRBD2 matches 7 bases. Germline-derived CDR1 and CDR2 are MNHEY and SVGAGI. Unmatched junction bases numbered 7, after V lost 6 bases and J lost 2 bases. The CDR3 loop spans 14 amino acids. The CDR3 nucleotides are TGTGCCAGCAGCCGAGGGACTAACGCCTACGAGCAGTACTTC. Amino acid sequence: CASSRGTNAYEQYF.

Points on this clone: The sample carries other DNA sequences with the same CDR3. The chain couples TRBV7-3 to TRBJ2-7; 8 positions agree with TRBD1. Unmatched junction bases numbered 12, after V lost 5 bases and J lost 6 bases. This CDR3 region has 15 residues. Germline-derived CDR1 and CDR2 are SGHTA and FQGTGA. The DNA of the CDR3 is TGTGCCAGCAGCCTAAATGCAGGGGGCTTATCCGAGCAGTACTTC. It is translated as CASSLNAGGLSEQYF.

The rearrangement uses TRBV7-9 and TRBJ1-1, with 7 bases that match TRBD1. Trimming at V came to 5 bases and at J to 3 bases, leaving 0 bases not matched to a gene. Germline V lookup: CDR1 SEHNR, CDR2 FQNEAQ (reference sequence). This CDR3 comprises 12 residues. The CDR3 protein is CASSQGDTEAFF. The CDR3 DNA follows: TGTGCCAGCAGCCAGGGGGACACTGAAGCTTTCTTT.

This clone was counted between two and nine times. The chain joins TRBV4-3 to TRBJ1-4; D remains unclear. V lost 0 bases and J 7 bases, leaving 12 bases between the germline ends. In germline, CDR1 is LGHNA, CDR2 YSLEER. The CDR3 runs to 15 residues. The CDR3 is CASSQDVEVSEKLFF. The DNA for the CDR3 is TGCGCCAGCAGCCAAGATGTGGAGGTTTCTGAAAAACTGTTTTTT.

V is TRBV7-2 and J is TRBJ2-1; perhaps TRBD2 as D (7 bases). V was shortened by 0 bases and J by 5 bases, with 14 bases between the two germline ends. Per germline, CDR1 SGHTA and CDR2 FQGNSA. The CDR3 spans 16 residues. The CDR3 sequence is CASSLAGGPGDNEQFF. The CDR3 DNA reads TGTGCCAGCAGCTTAGCGGGGGGGCCGGGTGACAATGAGCAGTTCTTC.

The chain carries TRBV19 and TRBJ2-7, with 9 bases matching TRBD1. Unmatched junction bases numbered 4, after V lost 7 bases and J lost 0 bases. Germline V lookup: CDR1 LNHDA, CDR2 SQIVND (reference sequence). The CDR3 loop spans 14 amino acids. The CDR3 DNA reads TGTGCCAGTACCCAGGGACAGGGCTCCTACGAGCAGTACTTC. As protein: CASTQGQGSYEQYF.